Below are 13 T cell receptor beta chains sequenced from a single sample in a study of blood T cell repertoires in COVID-19. The method was immunoSEQ multiplex PCR; TCRdb's version includes in-frame clones alone and lacks a portion of them. The profile shows 200,000 to 250,000 clones, 65% to 90% of them singletons. Sequenced sample: PBMCs or T cells enriched from blood (not recorded which). These receptors were obtained from a woman aged 45-65 years with acute COVID-19.

The V gene is TRBV6-4, the J gene TRBJ1-2, with D possibly being TRBD1 (5 bases). The CDR3 extends over 15 amino acids. Germline loops: CDR1 MRHNA, CDR2 SNTAGT. The V end lost 2 bases, the J end lost 2 bases, and 12 bases lay between the germline ends. The CDR3 nucleotides are TGTGCCAGCAGTGACGAGGACACTATAAACTATGGCTACACCTTC. It encodes CASSDEDTINYGYTF.

With respect to this clone: No DNA is shown, since the ends of the CDR3 on it are uncertain; the CDR3 is the one TCRdb lists. The chain employs TRBV6-5 and TRBJ1-2; TRBD1 is the table's D call and was not checked against the DNA. Per germline, CDR1 MNHEY and CDR2 SVGAGI. The CDR3 numbers 13 amino acids, ends counted. The CDR3 sequence is CASRFGQGSGYTF.

This chain links TRBV30 with TRBJ1-5, with D hard to call. This CDR3 region has 15 residues. Germline V gives CDR1 GTSNPN, CDR2 SVGIG (reference sequence). V was clipped by 0 bases and J by 7 bases, with 16 bases between them. The CDR3 spells CAWSVRTSGGQPQHF. The CDR3, as DNA: TGTGCCTGGAGTGTAAGGACCTCGGGAGGCCAGCCCCAGCATTTT.

The CDR3 reads CASSADRATNEKLFF. DNA of the CDR3: TGTGCCAGCAGCGCTGACAGGGCAACTAATGAAAAACTGTTTTTT. V usage is TRBV9 and J usage is TRBJ1-4, with 7 bases lining up with TRBD1. This CDR3 has 15 amino acids. The V segment lost 3 bases and the J segment 0 bases; nucleotides outside the gene matches: 2. Germline lookup yields CDR1 SGDLS and CDR2 YYNGEE.

The V gene is TRBV19, the J gene TRBJ1-5; D uncertain. V was cut by 5 bases and J by 2 bases, with 10 bases left in between. The length of the CDR3 is 14 residues. CDR1 is LNHDA, CDR2 SQIVND, per germline (reference sequence). The CDR3 here is CASSRQEGNQPQHF. The CDR3 region has the DNA TGTGCCAGTAGTCGGCAGGAGGGCAATCAGCCCCAGCATTTT. The full variable domain, with the rest looked up from reference TRBV19 and TRBJ1-5, is DGGITQSPKYLFRKEGQNVTLSCEQNLNHDAMYWYRQDPGQGLRLIYYSQIVNDFQKGDIAEGYSVSREKKESFPLTVTSAQKNPTAFYLCASSRQEGNQPQHFGDGTRLSIL.

This sequence joins TRBV7-6 and TRBJ1-3; tentatively, D is TRBD1 (6 bases). Trimming removed 5 bases at V and 4 bases at J, with 21 bases between. This CDR3 is 17 amino acids long. Germline loops: CDR1 SGHVS, CDR2 FNYEAQ. CDR3: CASSPAGVLPLGNTIYF. In nucleotides, the CDR3 is TGTGCCAGCAGCCCCGCAGGGGTCCTCCCTCTGGGAAACACCATATATTTT.

V is TRBV19 and J is TRBJ1-2; possibly TRBD1 for D (6 bases). Germline values: CDR1 LNHDA, CDR2 SQIVND (reference sequence). V shed 5 bases and J shed 1 base, with 11 bases lying between them. The CDR3 is made up of 14 amino acids. The CDR3 reads CASSDRSFNYGYTF. As DNA, the CDR3 is TGTGCCAGTAGTGACAGGTCTTTTAACTATGGCTACACCTTC.

The chain has TRBV7-2 and TRBJ1-3, with 11 bases matching TRBD1. Germline assignment: CDR1 SGHTA and CDR2 FQGNSA. V lost 2 bases to trimming and J lost 4 bases; unmatched junction nucleotides: 1. The CDR3 spans 15 residues. The CDR3 loop is CASSLWTGGGNTIYF. CDR3 nucleotides: TGTGCCAGCAGCTTATGGACAGGGGGCGGAAACACCATATATTTT.

The rearrangement joins TRBV5-1 to TRBJ1-5; no definite D call. The CDR3 consists of 13 residues. Germline values: CDR1 SGHRS, CDR2 YFSETQ. Trimming stripped 0 bases from V and 4 bases from J, with 5 bases between. This CDR3 is CASSLGVNQPQHF. The CDR3 nucleotides read TGCGCCAGCAGCTTGGGCGTAAATCAGCCCCAGCATTTT.

This clone was seen a few times. The chain recombines TRBV3-1 (or the pseudogene TRBV3-2) with TRBJ1-4; D possibly corresponds to TRBD1 (6 bases). V was clipped by 6 bases and J by 4 bases, with 15 bases between them. The length of the CDR3 is 15 residues. Germline lookup yields CDR1 LGHDT and CDR2 YNNKEL (reference sequence). The CDR3 DNA reads as TGTGCCAGCAGTCCTGCCGACAGGATTAATGAAAAACTGTTTTTT. Amino acids: CASSPADRINEKLFF.

The chain uses TRBV14 and TRBJ1-6; TRBD1 aligns across 9 bases. This CDR3 has 16 residues. The J segment lost 6 bases and the V segment lost 3 bases, leaving 6 bases of the junction unmatched. The germline gives CDR1 SGHDN, CDR2 FVKESK. This CDR3 reads CASSHGTGMGNSPLHF. The DNA for the CDR3 is TGTGCCAGCAGCCATGGGACAGGGATGGGTAATTCACCCCTCCACTTT.

The chain employs TRBV5-1 and TRBJ1-1, with D maybe TRBD1 (5 bases). The CDR3 sequence is 13 residues long. The V gene's germline CDR1 is SGHRS and CDR2 YFSETQ. V dropped 1 base and J dropped 8 bases, with 12 bases sitting between them. This CDR3 reads CASSLSRASEAFF. Here the CDR3 DNA reads TGCGCCAGCAGCTTGAGCAGGGCGTCCGAAGCTTTCTTT.

V is TRBV12-5 and J is TRBJ2-7; the D gene is possibly TRBD2 (7 bases). Trimming took off 1 base at V and 3 bases at J, with 16 bases between the two ends. Germline assignment: CDR1 LGHNT and CDR2 FRNRAP. The CDR3 runs 16 residues. In nucleotides, the CDR3 is TGTGCTAGTGGTTTGGCCCGAGGGGGGGGGAGCTACGAGCAGTACTTC. Protein product: CASGLARGGGSYEQYF.